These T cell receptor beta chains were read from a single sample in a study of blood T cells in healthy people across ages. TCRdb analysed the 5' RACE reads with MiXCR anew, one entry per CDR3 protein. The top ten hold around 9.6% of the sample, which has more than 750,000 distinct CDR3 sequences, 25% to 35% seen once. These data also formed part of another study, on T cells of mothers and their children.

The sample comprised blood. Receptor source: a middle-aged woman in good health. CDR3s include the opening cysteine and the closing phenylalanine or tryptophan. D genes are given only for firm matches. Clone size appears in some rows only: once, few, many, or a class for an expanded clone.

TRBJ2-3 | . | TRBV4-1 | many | TGCGCCAGCAGCCAAGATCGGGGGTCTCCCACTAGCACAGATACGCAGTATTTT | CASSQDRGSPTSTDTQYF
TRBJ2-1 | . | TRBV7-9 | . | TGTGCCAGCAGCTTAGACGCCAGCCCTACGAGTGAGCAGTTCTTC | CASSLDASPTSEQFF
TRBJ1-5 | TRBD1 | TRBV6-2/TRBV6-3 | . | TGTGCCAGCACCAGGGACAGGGCGGTGGGTCAGCCCCAGCATTTT | CASTRDRAVGQPQHF
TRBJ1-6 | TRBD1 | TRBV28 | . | TGTGCCAGCAGTTTTGGGGACAGGGGAAATTCACCCCTCCACTTT | CASSFGDRGNSPLHF
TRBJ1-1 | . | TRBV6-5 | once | TGTGCCAGCAGTTACTTAGCGCAGCCTACGAACACTGAAGCTTTCTTT | CASSYLAQPTNTEAFF
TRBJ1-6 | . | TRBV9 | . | TGTGCCAGCAGCCTACAGGAATTGAATTCACCCCTCCACTTT | CASSLQELNSPLHF
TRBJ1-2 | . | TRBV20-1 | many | TGCAGTGCTACCAGGGAGGGAGCCTATGGCTACACCTTC | CSATREGAYGYTF
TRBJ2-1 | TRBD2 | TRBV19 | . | TGTGCCAGCAGGCTAGCGGGGGGGCCAGTTAATGAGCAGTTCTTC | CASRLAGGPVNEQFF
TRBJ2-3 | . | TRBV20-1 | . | TGCAGTGGGAAGACGTTCACAGATACGCAGTATTTT | CSGKTFTDTQYF
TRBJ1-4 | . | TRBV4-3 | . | TGCGCCAGCAGCCAATTCGGGGGCGCCTCTAATGAAAAACTGTTTTTT | CASSQFGGASNEKLFF
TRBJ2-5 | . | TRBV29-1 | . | TGCAGCGTTGGTATAGGGGTGGCGGAGACCCAGTACTTC | CSVGIGVAETQYF
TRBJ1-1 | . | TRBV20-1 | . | TGCAGTGCTAGAGATCCAACGGGACACGTGGACACTGAAGCTTTCTTT | CSARDPTGHVDTEAFF
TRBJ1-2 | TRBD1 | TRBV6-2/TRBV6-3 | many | TGTGCCAGCAGGTCGGCAGGGGGAAACTATGGCTACACCTTC | CASRSAGGNYGYTF
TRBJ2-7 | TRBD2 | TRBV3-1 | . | TGTGCCAGCAGCCACGCGGGGGACCTAACCTACGAGCAGTACTTC | CASSHAGDLTYEQYF
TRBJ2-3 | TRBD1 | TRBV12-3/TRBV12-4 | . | TGTGCCAGCAGCCCCGGGACAGGAAGCCCAGATGCGCAGTATTTT | CASSPGTGSPDAQYF
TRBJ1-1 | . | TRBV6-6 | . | TGTGCCAGCAGATCGGATAACACTGAAGCTTTCTTT | CASRSDNTEAFF
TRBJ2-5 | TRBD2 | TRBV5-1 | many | TGCGCCAGCAGATGGTCAGCGGGGGGTTACCAAGAGACCCAGTACTTC | CASRWSAGGYQETQYF
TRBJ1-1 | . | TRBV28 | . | TGTGCCAGTCACCTGACAGTTTTCTCTGAAGCTTTCTTT | CASHLTVFSEAFF
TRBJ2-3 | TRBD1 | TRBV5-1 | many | TGCGCCAGCAGCGTCGACAGGGGATCAGATACGCAGTATTTT | CASSVDRGSDTQYF
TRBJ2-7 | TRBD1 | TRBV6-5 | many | TGTGCCAGCAGTTACCGAACAGGGGGAGAGTCCTACGAGCAGTACTTC | CASSYRTGGESYEQYF
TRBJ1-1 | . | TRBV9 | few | TGTGCCAGCAGCGTATCTGGGGGCATGAACACTGAAGCTTTCTTT | CASSVSGGMNTEAFF
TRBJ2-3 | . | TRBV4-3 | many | TGCGCCAGCAGCCAAGGCGTGGTAGCGATTACAGATACGCAGTATTTT | CASSQGVVAITDTQYF
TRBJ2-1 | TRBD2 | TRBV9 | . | TGTGCCAGCAGCCTCGTAACCGGGGGGGAGTACAATGAGCAGGTCTTC | CASSLVTGGEYNEQVF
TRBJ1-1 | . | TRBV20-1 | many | TGCAGTGCTAGAGAATTCCGGAGCGCTGGAGCTTTCTTT | CSAREFRSAGAFF
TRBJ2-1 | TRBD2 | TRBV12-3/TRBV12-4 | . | TGTGCCAGCAGGATACTAGCGGGGGGGCAAACCTCCTACAATGAGCAGTTCTTC | CASRILAGGQTSYNEQFF
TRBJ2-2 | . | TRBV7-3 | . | TGTGCCAGCAGCTTAACGACTCCTAGGGGCGGGGAGCTGTTTTTT | CASSLTTPRGGELFF
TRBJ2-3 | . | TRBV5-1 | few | TGCGCCAGCAGCTTGTGGGGGACTGTCACAGATACGCAGTATTTT | CASSLWGTVTDTQYF
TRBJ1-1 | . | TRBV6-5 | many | TGTGCCAGCAGTTTGACGGAGGGTGAAGCTTTCTTT | CASSLTEGEAFF
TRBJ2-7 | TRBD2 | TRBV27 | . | TGTGCCAGCAGTTTTCTAGCGGGGTCAAACTACGAGCAGTACTTC | CASSFLAGSNYEQYF
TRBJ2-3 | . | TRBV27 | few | TGTGCCAGCAGTTTATCTGCCTCTTACCGAACTAGCACAGATACGCAGTATTTT | CASSLSASYRTSTDTQYF
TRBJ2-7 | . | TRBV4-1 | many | TGCGCCAGCTCTGGGGCAGGGTCCTACGAGCAGTACTTC | CASSGAGSYEQYF
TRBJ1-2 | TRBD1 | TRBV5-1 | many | TGCGCCAGCAGCCCAGGACAGGGGGCGCCTGGCTACACCTTC | CASSPGQGAPGYTF
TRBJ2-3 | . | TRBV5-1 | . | TGCGCCAGCAGCTTGAGTCTAGTGGGGGATACGCAGTATTTT | CASSLSLVGDTQYF
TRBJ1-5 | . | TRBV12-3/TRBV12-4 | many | TGTGCCAGCAGCGGACTTAGCAATCAGCCCCAGCATTTT | CASSGLSNQPQHF
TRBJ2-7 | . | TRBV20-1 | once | TGCAGTGCTAGAGATGCGCAGATCCTTGGCGAGCAGTACTTC | CSARDAQILGEQYF
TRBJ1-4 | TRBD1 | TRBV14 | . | TGTGCCAGCAGCCACAGGCGGGGACAGGGCCGTGTCGACCATGAAAAACTGTTTTTT | CASSHRRGQGRVDHEKLFF
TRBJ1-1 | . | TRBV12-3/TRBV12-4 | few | TGTGCCAGCAGTCAGCAGGGCGATGAAGCTTTCTTT | CASSQQGDEAFF
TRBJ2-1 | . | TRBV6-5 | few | TGTGCCAGCAGTTGCCTCCGGGGCCACAATGAGCAGTTCTTC | CASSCLRGHNEQFF
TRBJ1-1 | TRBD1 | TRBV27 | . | TGTGCCAGCAGTTTATTTTCGCCGGGACAGGGGTCCACTGAAGCTTTCTTT | CASSLFSPGQGSTEAFF
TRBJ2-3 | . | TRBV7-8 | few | TGTGCCAGCAGCTTAGTGAGCCCAGATACGCAGTATTTT | CASSLVSPDTQYF
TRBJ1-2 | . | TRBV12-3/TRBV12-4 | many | TGTGCCAGCAGTTTCAACAGCAACTATGGCTACACCTTC | CASSFNSNYGYTF
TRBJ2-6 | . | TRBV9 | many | TGTGCCAGCAGCGTATCCGGGACACCTGGAATCTCTGGGGCCAACGTCCTGACTTTC | CASSVSGTPGISGANVLTF
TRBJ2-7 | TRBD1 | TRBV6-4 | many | TGTGCCAGCAGTGACTCAGACAGGGGTGAATCCCACGAGCAGTACTTC | CASSDSDRGESHEQYF
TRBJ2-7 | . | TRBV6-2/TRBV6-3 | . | TGTGCCAGCAGCTCTCCGGGGGCGTCCTACAATGAGCAGTACTTC | CASSSPGASYNEQYF
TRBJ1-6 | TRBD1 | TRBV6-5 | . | TGTGCCAGCAGGACGGACAGGAACTATAATTCACCCCTCCACTTT | CASRTDRNYNSPLHF
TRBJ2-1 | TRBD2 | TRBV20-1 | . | TGCAGTGTGCTAGGTCCGGGACTAGCGGGCGACAATGAGCAGTTCTTC | CSVLGPGLAGDNEQFF
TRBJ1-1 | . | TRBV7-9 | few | TGTGCCAGCAGCCCAGCCGGGACGGTACGTGAAGCTTTCTTT | CASSPAGTVREAFF
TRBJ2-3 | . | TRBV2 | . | TGTGCCAGCAGTGAATCCCAGACCCACGGCACAGATACGCAGTATTTT | CASSESQTHGTDTQYF
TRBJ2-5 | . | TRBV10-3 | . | TGTGCCATCAGTGAACCGCCGGGGGAGCAGTACTTC | CAISEPPGEQYF
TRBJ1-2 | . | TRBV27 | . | TGTGCCAGCACCCCAGGACAGTCAAATAACTATGGCTACACCTTC | CASTPGQSNNYGYTF
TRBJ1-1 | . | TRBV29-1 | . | TGCAGCGTACATCCTCCGGGCCCCTATAGGGCTTTCTTT | CSVHPPGPYRAFF